These T cell receptor beta chains were read from a single sample in a study of blood T cell repertoires in COVID-19. Sequencing used immunoSEQ multiplex PCR; TCRdb keeps in-frame clones, though not all of them. The sample contains under 300,000 clones, about nine tenths of which appear only once. Sequencing used PBMCs or T cells enriched from blood (not recorded which). These receptors were taken from a woman in her 40s who had recovered from COVID-19. Each CDR3 is given without its conserved first and last residue.

CDR3 protein	V gene	J gene
ASSLGTRETQY	TRBV7-2	TRBJ2-5
ASSLGTGGHTEAF	TRBV11-1	TRBJ1-1
ASGTWAGGNSPLH	TRBV12-5	TRBJ1-6
ASSRDRGSEQY	TRBV4-3	TRBJ2-7
ASSSGQGYGYT	TRBV7-3	TRBJ1-2
ASSLGHEQY	TRBV27	TRBJ2-7
ASSLGQGGPLAKNIQY	TRBV7-9	TRBJ2-4
AWRDTGQAQETQY	TRBV30	TRBJ2-5
ASSLRGPGDGYT	TRBV27	TRBJ1-2
ASSQGDRGRSNQPQH	TRBV4-2	TRBJ1-5
AWSGRNSNQPQH	TRBV30	TRBJ1-5
ASSEIAGNTGELF	TRBV6-4	TRBJ2-2
ASSRQGNNYGYT	TRBV6-5	TRBJ1-2
ASSMAGVAGGQETQY	TRBV19	TRBJ2-5
ASSLVTGGTEAF	TRBV7-2	TRBJ1-1
ASSLPGQGNYEQY	TRBV5-4	TRBJ2-7
ASSRRGRNTEAF	TRBV2	TRBJ1-1
ASSMLAGMGETQY	TRBV19	TRBJ2-5
ASSQDWAVYNSPLH	TRBV3-1/TRBV3-2	TRBJ1-6
ASSKDSDYGYT	TRBV5-1	TRBJ1-2
ASSYPPGTGREKLF	TRBV6-6	TRBJ1-4
ASSPRLAEFYEQY	TRBV7-6	TRBJ2-7
SVDRGGNYGYT	TRBV29-1	TRBJ1-2
ASSESTAYGYT	TRBV2	TRBJ1-2
ASSPTRGAAYEQY	TRBV6-5	TRBJ2-7
ASSPGTSGSYEQY	TRBV7-2	TRBJ2-7
ASSRAGGQPNTGELF	TRBV19	TRBJ2-2
ASSQVPDRGRTGELF	TRBV3-1/TRBV3-2	TRBJ2-2
ASSLQGATYEQY	TRBV5-1	TRBJ2-7
ASSLMMRGPGQPQH	TRBV7-2	TRBJ1-5
ASSREWDTNNEQF	TRBV4-2	TRBJ2-1
ATLRERGPGEQY	TRBV2	TRBJ2-7
ASSFGGFGNTIY	TRBV19	TRBJ1-3
ASSYPSNYGYT	TRBV6-2/TRBV6-3	TRBJ1-2
ASSVTGAVDQPQH	TRBV18	TRBJ1-5
ASSETGAGEAF	TRBV6-4	TRBJ1-1
ASSLGRETEAF	TRBV7-6	TRBJ1-1
ASSPPTYPGRETQY	TRBV14	TRBJ2-5
ASSGQTGNYGYT	TRBV19	TRBJ1-2
ASSYDGQGSGYGYT	TRBV6-5	TRBJ1-2
ASSLAQGQGQKNQPQH	TRBV7-9	TRBJ1-5
ASSGGTANYGYT	TRBV9	TRBJ1-2
AWSVQVDTQY	TRBV30	TRBJ2-3
AWRDLRTIEKLF	TRBV30	TRBJ1-4
ASRTGLAGVRQF	TRBV6-5	TRBJ2-1